This T cell receptor beta chain was captured in a study of T cells in Graves' hyperthyroidism and ophthalmopathy. In the study overall: The blood sample was taken at first diagnosis, before treatment began.

Concerning this clonotype: Its antigen is currently unknown.

Germline V gives CDR1 LNHDA, CDR2 SQIVND (reference sequence). Deletions cut 5 bases from V and 6 bases from J, with 17 bases between. The CDR3 contains 15 residues. Amplification of TCR beta CDR3 regions was performed using RNA transcripts as template. Carried out on the TCR CDR3, a first-round RT-PCR used the HTBI primer set. From the multiplex PCR reads, TCRdb called clonotypes with MiXCR, one entry per CDR3 protein. The repertoire holds about 520,000 distinct CDR3 sequences, with about 20% as singletons. The study's findings and limits: A median 6.5 months before onset, the model predicted ophthalmopathy. In blood, most of the thyroid clonotypes expanded above 0.001 were also present.

Hyperthyroidism in the patients, aged 18 to 65, was newly diagnosed and under 2 months in duration. The rearrangement uses TRBV19 and TRBJ1-5, with a possible D match to TRBD1 (5 bases). The clonotype comes from a young man with Graves' hyperthyroidism. Sequenced: blood. DNA of the CDR3: TGTGCCAGTAGTGGACGGCCAGGGCATGTTCAGCCCCAGCATTTT. Its protein product is CASSGRPGHVQPQHF.